The 12 T cell receptor beta chains reported below all come from one sample, sequenced in a study of T cells after yellow fever vaccination. Each CDR3 protein is one row after TCRdb ran MiXCR on the 5' RACE reads. The sample carries 200,000 to 250,000 distinct CDR3 sequences, under 3.5% recorded once. The sequencing used CD4+ T cells sorted from PBMCs, collected 10 days after the yellow fever booster vaccination. The receptors were gathered from a man aged 18 to 35 who received the YFV17D yellow fever vaccine.

This clonotype was observed many times. The chain carries TRBV20-1 and TRBJ1-2, with a weak D call TRBD1 (5 bases). CDR3 length: 17 residues. V lost 1 base and J lost 2, with 20 bases in between. Germline CDR1 DFQATT, CDR2 SNEGSKA (reference sequence). The CDR3 protein is CSARVSRAPPINYGYTF. The CDR3 DNA follows: TGCAGTGCTAGAGTTAGCAGGGCGCCGCCAATCAACTATGGCTACACCTTC.

The chain is built from TRBV6-2 or TRBV6-3 and TRBJ1-1, with 7 bases lining up with TRBD1. Germline trimming cut 2 bases from V and 3 bases from J; bases unmatched to any gene: 6. Per germline, CDR1 MNHEY and CDR2 SVGEGT. This CDR3 region has 15 residues. This CDR3 is CASSYPQGSDTEAFF. DNA for the CDR3: TGTGCCAGCAGTTACCCACAGGGGAGCGACACTGAAGCTTTCTTT.

In this sample, this clonotype turned up a few times. As DNA, the CDR3 is TGTGCCAGCAAGCCGGGACAGGGTAGAGAGACCCAGTACTTC. Translation gives CASKPGQGRETQYF. The chain has TRBV7-9 and TRBJ2-5; 9 bases are shared with TRBD1. J gave up 4 bases and V 7 bases, and 7 bases lay outside the gene matches. This CDR3 has 14 residues. Germline V gene data show CDR1 as SEHNR and CDR2 as FQNEAQ (reference sequence).

This clonotype has only a few counts. The chain couples TRBV2 to TRBJ2-3; a possible D gene is TRBD2 (5 bases). The CDR3 sequence is 15 residues long. From germline, CDR1 is SNHLY and CDR2 FYNNEI. Trimming pared 3 bases from V and 1 base from J, leaving 11 bases between. This CDR3 is CASSEREPRTDTQYF. In DNA, the CDR3 is TGTGCCAGCAGTGAGAGGGAGCCCCGCACAGATACGCAGTATTTT.

This sequence joins TRBV4-3 and TRBJ1-5, with TRBD1 as a possible D gene (5 bases). Trimming took 0 bases from V and 9 from J, leaving 21 bases between them. The CDR3 covers 17 residues. Germline CDR1 LGHNA, CDR2 YSLEER. DNA of the CDR3: TGCGCCAGCAGCCAAGAACCTTTGGGACGGCTTTCCGGGCCCCAGCATTTT. Translating it yields CASSQEPLGRLSGPQHF.

This clonotype was recorded at least ten times. The genes are TRBV20-1 and TRBJ1-6; TRBD1 matches 10 bases. There are 14 residues in the CDR3. The V and J ends lost 8 bases and 4 bases, in that order; junction bases with no gene match: 5. Germline V gene lookup returns CDR1 DFQATT and CDR2 SNEGSKA (reference sequence). DNA for the CDR3: TGCAGTACACCGGGACAGGGGTATAATTCACCCCTCCACTTT. Protein: CSTPGQGYNSPLHF.

The chain employs TRBV20-1 and TRBJ2-6; D gene unclear. The V gene's germline CDR1 is DFQATT and CDR2 SNEGSKA (reference sequence). The germline V and J ends were trimmed by 0 bases and 0 bases, with 3 bases remaining between them. The CDR3 spans 14 residues. CDR3 bases: TGCAGTGCTAGAGACTCCTCTGGGGCCAACGTCCTGACTTTC. Translated: CSARDSSGANVLTF.

This clonotype occurred a few times. The V gene is TRBV7-3, the J gene TRBJ1-2; TRBD1 matches at 7 bases. The length of the CDR3 is 13 residues. V shed 4 bases, J shed 14 bases, and the junction held 13 bases outside the gene matches. Germline-derived CDR1 and CDR2 are SGHTA and FQGTGA. CDR3 amino acids: CASSSLPGQSLTF. Written as DNA, the CDR3 is TGTGCCAGCAGCTCCCTCCCGGGACAGTCTTTAACCTTC.

This clonotype was detected many times. The chain uses TRBV30 and TRBJ1-2, with D possibly TRBD1 on 6 matching bases. The V end was cut by 3 bases, the J end by 0 bases, with 14 bases between. Germline V CDR1 and CDR2: GTSNPN, SVGIG (reference sequence). This CDR3 is 15 amino acids long. Written as DNA, the CDR3 is TGTGCCTGGAGCCCCCCGGACAGCTCTAACTATGGCTACACCTTC. Translated: CAWSPPDSSNYGYTF.

This clonotype was seen a handful of times. The V and J genes are TRBV9 and TRBJ1-1; D gene uncertain. The length of the CDR3 is 14 residues. Germline V lookup: CDR1 SGDLS, CDR2 YYNGEE. Between the trimmed V and J ends, which lost 0 bases and 2 bases, there was a span of 8 bases. CDR3 nucleotides: TGTGCCAGCAGCGTAGGAACCTTTAACACTGAAGCTTTCTTT. This codes for CASSVGTFNTEAFF.

This clonotype was observed a few times. The V and J genes are TRBV20-1 and TRBJ2-7; the D call may be TRBD1 or TRBD2 (5 bases each). Germline-derived CDR1 and CDR2 are DFQATT and SNEGSKA (reference sequence). The V end lost 6 bases, the J end lost 3 bases, and 18 bases lay between the germline ends. CDR3 length: 14 amino acids. The CDR3 region is CSAAKPGTSYEQYF. CDR3 in DNA: TGCAGTGCCGCGAAACCCGGGACCAGCTACGAGCAGTACTTC.

This clonotype has at least ten counts. This chain joins TRBV7-9 and TRBJ1-1, with D perhaps matching TRBD1 (5 bases). Germline V gene lookup returns CDR1 SEHNR and CDR2 FQNEAQ (reference sequence). V lost 9 bases to trimming and J lost 4 bases, with 15 bases between them. The CDR3 loop spans 13 amino acids. Written as DNA, the CDR3 is TGTGCCAGTGGTCTTTCCGGGGGCACTGAAGCTTTCTTT. Residues: CASGLSGGTEAFF.